The sequence of this T cell receptor beta chain was determined in a study of shared T cell receptors in the human thymus. CDR1 is ENHRY, CDR2 SYGVKD, per germline. Trimming pared 2 bases from V and 5 bases from J, leaving 12 bases between. CDR3 size: 15 residues. Data came from immunoSEQ multiplex PCR; TCRdb stores just in-frame clones and leaves some out. Of hundreds of thousands of clones listed, roughly 90% are singletons. This sample was shared with a second study, whose subject was human thymus T cells. This second study notes: Corrective surgery for congenital heart defects was being performed on the healthy Finnish infants who served as donors.

Sequenced sample: thymocytes. The chain uses TRBV10-3 and TRBJ2-2; D perhaps matches TRBD1 (5 bases). The TCR sequence derives from a boy under two years old with a congenital heart defect. CDR3 bases: TGTGCCATCAGTGAGGCAAAAACAGGAACCGGGGAGCTGTTTTTT. Amino acids: CAISEAKTGTGELFF.